The next 24 T cell receptor beta chains were all read from a single sample in a study of T-cell reconstitution after alpha-beta-depleted transplantation in children. Unique molecular identifiers were built into the TCRbeta library. TCRdb reprocessed the PCR reads via MiXCR and lists one record per CDR3 protein. The table has about 370,000 distinct CDR3 sequences, roughly 20% seen once. Sequencing was performed on PBMCs from the stem cell graft donor, taken from the stem cell graft. The receptor source for this set is a human donor who donated a stem cell graft to a child with acute myeloid leukemia.

This clonotype has a handful of counts. The chain joins TRBV7-2 to TRBJ1-4; D is undetermined. Trimming left V 1 base short and J 5 bases short, with 5 bases between. CDR1 SGHTA and CDR2 FQGNSA come from the germline V gene. The CDR3 is made up of 13 amino acids. CDR3 residues: CASSLVVNEKLFF. The CDR3 DNA reads as TGTGCCAGCAGCTTAGTAGTGAATGAAAAACTGTTTTTT.

This clonotype came up many times. The germline gene is not matched at one end of the junction; a read error may be the cause. The chain links TRBV5-1 to TRBJ1-2; no definite D call. Germline V gene sequence: CDR1 SGHRS, CDR2 YFSETQ. The CDR3 contains 12 residues. Written as DNA, the CDR3 is TGTGCCAGCAGTTTAGAGGGCTATGGCTACACCTTC. Translated: CASSLEGYGYTF.

This clonotype was detected many times. The genes are TRBV20-1 and TRBJ2-3, with D perhaps matching TRBD1 or TRBD2 (7 bases each). The CDR3 covers 15 residues. Germline CDR1 is DFQATT and CDR2 is SNEGSKA (reference sequence). Deletions cut 6 bases from V and 1 base from J, with 17 bases between. The CDR3 loop reads CSAAEQGRGTDTQYF. Written as DNA, the CDR3 is TGCAGTGCGGCCGAACAGGGGAGGGGCACAGATACGCAGTATTTT.

This clonotype showed up just a few times. The chain carries TRBV20-1 and TRBJ2-7; the D gene is possibly TRBD2 (7 bases). Trimming pared 0 bases from V and 3 bases from J, leaving 9 bases between. Germline assignment: CDR1 DFQATT and CDR2 SNEGSKA (reference sequence). The CDR3 loop spans 13 amino acids. The CDR3 region is CSARERGGYEQYF. DNA of the CDR3: TGCAGTGCTAGAGAAAGGGGGGGCTACGAGCAGTACTTC.

This clonotype occurred a few times. CDR3 bases: TGCGCCAGCAGTCCGTCCTTGACAGGGGTCGCTGAAGCTTTCTTT. Its protein product is CASSPSLTGVAEAFF. The chain is built from TRBV5-1 and TRBJ1-1, with 8 bases lining up with TRBD1. The V gene's germline CDR1 is SGHRS and CDR2 YFSETQ. The CDR3 is 15 residues long. Trimming at V came to 5 bases and at J to 6 bases, leaving 12 bases not matched to a gene.

CDR3 bases: TGTGCCAGCAGTGACGGGACTAGCGGACCAGATACGCAGTATTTT. Translating it yields CASSDGTSGPDTQYF. The chain couples TRBV6-1 to TRBJ2-3; 11 bases are a match to TRBD2. The CDR3 extends over 15 amino acids. Germline V gene sequence: CDR1 MNHNS, CDR2 SASEGT. The V gene end was trimmed by 3 bases and the J gene end by 4 bases; junction bases not matched to a gene: 3.

This clonotype was counted only a few times. The chain employs TRBV20-1 and TRBJ2-3; tentative D call: TRBD2 (6 bases). The CDR3 sequence is 14 residues long. Germline assignment: CDR1 DFQATT and CDR2 SNEGSKA (reference sequence). The V gene lost 7 bases and the J gene lost 6 bases, with 20 bases spanning the gap. This CDR3 reads CSGTLGGWMDTQYF. For the CDR3, the DNA is TGCAGTGGGACCCTCGGGGGTTGGATGGATACGCAGTATTTT.

This clonotype was recorded many times. The chain couples TRBV10-3 to TRBJ2-5, with TRBD1 matching 9 bases. The germline V gene has CDR1 ENHRY and CDR2 SYGVKD. Trimming removed 2 bases from V and 6 bases from J; junction bases left unmatched: 4. This CDR3 is 14 amino acids long. The CDR3 coding sequence is TGTGCCATCAGTGAGACAGGGGGCGAGAAGACCCAGTACTTC. Translated: CAISETGGEKTQYF.

This clonotype occurred a few times. The chain recombines TRBV10-3 with TRBJ2-7; D possibly corresponds to TRBD2 (5 bases). The V end lost 5 bases, the J end lost 6 bases, and 11 bases lay between the germline ends. The length of the CDR3 is 12 residues. Per germline, CDR1 ENHRY and CDR2 SYGVKD. This CDR3 reads CAISNPRGEQYF. The CDR3 DNA reads TGTGCCATCAGTAATCCTCGGGGCGAGCAGTACTTC.

The chain joins TRBV4-1 to TRBJ2-5, with 10 bases aligning to TRBD1. CDR1 and CDR2 from the germline V gene are MGHRA and YSYEKL. J lost 6 bases, V lost 1 base, and 20 bases had no gene match. The length of the CDR3 is 20 residues. The CDR3 DNA follows: TGCGCCAGCAGCCAAGTTGAAGCCAACTCCGGGACAGGGGTTAGGCAGACCCAGTACTTC. Protein product: CASSQVEANSGTGVRQTQYF.

This clonotype was seen repeatedly, ten times or more. The chain employs TRBV10-1 and TRBJ2-3, with unresolved D. The CDR3 consists of 13 residues. Germline CDR1 is WNHNN and CDR2 is SYGVQD (reference sequence). V was shortened by 5 bases and J by 1 base, with 7 bases between the two germline ends. Here the CDR3 reads CASSPSGTDTQYF. The CDR3 nucleotides are TGCGCCAGCAGTCCTTCTGGCACAGATACGCAGTATTTT.

This clonotype was recorded a few times. The chain is built from TRBV19 and TRBJ1-5; D is ambiguous. Germline CDR1 reads LNHDA; CDR2 reads SQIVND (reference sequence). The germline V and J ends were trimmed by 3 bases and 5 bases, with 11 bases remaining between them. CDR3 length: 14 amino acids. CDR3 in DNA: TGTGCCAGTAGTATTAAATCCGGGGATCAGCCCCAGCATTTT. As protein: CASSIKSGDQPQHF.

This clonotype was counted many times. CDR3 amino acids: CSVGRQGAETQYF. The DNA for the CDR3 is TGCAGCGTTGGCCGACAGGGGGCAGAGACCCAGTACTTC. V gene TRBV29-1 combines with J gene TRBJ2-5, with 10 bases lining up with TRBD1. The germline V gene encodes CDR1 SQVTM and CDR2 ANQGSEA. Trimming at V came to 4 bases and at J to 4 bases, leaving 3 bases not matched to a gene. The CDR3 length is 13 residues.

This clonotype was recorded at least ten times. The CDR3 DNA sequence: TGCAGTGCTAGAACAGGGGCCAAATACAATGAGCAGTTCTTC. Amino acids: CSARTGAKYNEQFF. The chain recombines TRBV20-1 with TRBJ2-1; TRBD1 matches 7 bases. Germline V gene sequence: CDR1 DFQATT, CDR2 SNEGSKA (reference sequence). The length of the CDR3 is 14 residues. V was clipped by 2 bases and J by 4 bases; unmatched bases: 5.

The chain uses TRBV7-6 and TRBJ2-7; TRBD1 aligns across 9 bases. The CDR3 is made up of 15 amino acids. V was clipped by 4 bases and J by 0 bases; unmatched bases: 4. Germline CDR1 reads SGHVS; CDR2 reads FNYEAQ. Here the CDR3 reads CASSSTGGPSYEQYF. CDR3 bases: TGTGCCAGCAGCTCCACAGGGGGCCCCTCCTACGAGCAGTACTTC.

The V and J genes are TRBV20-1 and TRBJ2-7; 8 positions agree with TRBD2. The length of the CDR3 is 15 residues. V was clipped by 0 bases and J by 3 bases; unmatched bases: 7. The germline V gene has CDR1 DFQATT and CDR2 SNEGSKA (reference sequence). CDR3 DNA sequence: TGCAGTGCTAGAGATCGTGGCGGGGGGTACTACGAGCAGTACTTC. This gives the protein CSARDRGGGYYEQYF.

This clonotype was found once. V is TRBV4-1 and J is TRBJ1-2, with 10 positions matching TRBD1. Unmatched junction bases numbered 11, after V lost 5 bases and J lost 5 bases. There are 16 residues in the CDR3. CDR1 MGHRA and CDR2 YSYEKL come from the germline V gene. The CDR3 sequence is CASSKSGTGELYGYTF. The DNA for the CDR3 is TGCGCCAGCAGCAAAAGTGGGACAGGGGAGTTATATGGCTACACCTTC.

This chain joins TRBV9 and TRBJ2-1; D perhaps matches TRBD2 (6 bases). Germline values: CDR1 SGDLS, CDR2 YYNGEE. The CDR3 runs 19 residues. Trimming shortened V by 3 bases and J by 0 bases, and 22 bases separated the two germline ends. This CDR3 reads CASSAIGTSGENSYNEQFF. CDR3 sequence (DNA): TGTGCCAGCAGCGCCATCGGAACGTCGGGGGAGAACTCCTACAATGAGCAGTTCTTC.

This clonotype appeared a few times. This rearrangement joins TRBV3-1 to TRBJ2-7, with a possible D match to TRBD1 (5 bases). The CDR3 loop spans 13 amino acids. The germline V gene has CDR1 LGHDT and CDR2 YNNKEL (reference sequence). Trimming removed 0 bases from V and 5 bases from J, with 8 bases in between. CDR3 amino acids: CASSQDRADEQYF. The CDR3 DNA follows: TGTGCCAGCAGCCAAGACAGGGCTGACGAGCAGTACTTC.

This clonotype came up a few times. The V gene is TRBV10-3, the J gene TRBJ2-3, with D uncertain. The V gene lost 6 bases and the J gene lost 4 bases, with 8 bases spanning the gap. Germline lookup yields CDR1 ENHRY and CDR2 SYGVKD. The CDR3 is made up of 12 amino acids. CDR3 sequence (DNA): TGTGCCATCAGCCCCTCGGCAGATACGCAGTATTTT. Translating it yields CAISPSADTQYF.

This clonotype has a count of ten or more. The V gene is TRBV15, the J gene TRBJ1-4; 7 positions agree with TRBD1. The junction had 0 bases not matched to a gene; V was cut back by 1 base and J by 4 bases. This CDR3 contains 14 residues. Per the germline V gene, CDR1 is LNHNV and CDR2 is YYDKDF (reference sequence). CDR3 bases: TGTGCCACCAGCAGAGGACAGGGTAATGAAAAACTGTTTTTT. The encoded protein is CATSRGQGNEKLFF.

The V and J genes are TRBV7-9 and TRBJ2-2, with TRBD1 identical over 8 bases. Germline CDR1 and CDR2: SEHNR and FQNEAQ (reference sequence). Unmatched junction bases numbered 4, after V lost 4 bases and J lost 0 bases. The CDR3 runs to 16 residues. The CDR3 DNA reads as TGTGCCAGCAGCTCCCGGGACAGGACGAACACCGGGGAGCTGTTTTTT. Protein: CASSSRDRTNTGELFF. Filled out from reference TRBV7-9 and TRBJ2-2, the complete variable domain reads DTGVSQNPRHKITKRGQNVTFRCDPISEHNRLYWYRQTLGQGPEFLTYFQNEAQLEKSRLLSDRFSAERPKGSFSTLEIQRTEQGDSAMYLCASSSRDRTNTGELFFGEGSRLTVL.

This chain connects TRBV28 to TRBJ1-4; D not certain. Germline CDR1 and CDR2: MDHEN and SYDVKM. Trimming took off 3 bases at V and 16 bases at J, with 18 bases between the two ends. The CDR3 is made up of 13 amino acids. CDR3 nucleotide sequence: TGTGCCAGCAGTTTGATACTCCTTGGGAGTCGGTTTTTT. It codes for CASSLILLGSRFF.

This clonotype was seen ten or more times. This chain joins TRBV29-1 and TRBJ1-1; 12 nucleotides line up with TRBD1. Germline-derived CDR1 and CDR2 are SQVTM and ANQGSEA. V dropped 6 bases and J dropped 8; count of bases not matched to a gene: 7. The CDR3 is 13 amino acids. In nucleotides, the CDR3 is TGCAGCGTAAACGGGGGACAGGGGGCAGAAGCTTTCTTT. It translates to CSVNGGQGAEAFF.